The present TCR beta chain was sequenced within a study of cytomegalovirus exposure and HLA in healthy donors. PCR amplification relied on 60 Vbeta primers (plus 13 Jbeta primers). Produced via immunoSEQ multiplex PCR; TCRdb's table is partial and in-frame only. The data hold some 130,000 clones, with around four fifths observed a single time. The CDR3 is 15 residues long. Per the germline V gene, CDR1 is SGHAT and CDR2 is FQNNGV. A single count supports this clone. At one end the junction does not follow the germline gene, possibly because of a read error. The clonotype was recovered from a female donor in good health and CMV-seronegative. J is TRBJ2-1 and V is TRBV11-2, with D tentatively TRBD2 (7 bases). Sample: PBMCs. The CDR3 DNA is TGTGCCAGCAGATTAGGGGGGGGCTCCTACAATGAGCAGTTCTTC. Translating it yields CASRLGGGSYNEQFF.